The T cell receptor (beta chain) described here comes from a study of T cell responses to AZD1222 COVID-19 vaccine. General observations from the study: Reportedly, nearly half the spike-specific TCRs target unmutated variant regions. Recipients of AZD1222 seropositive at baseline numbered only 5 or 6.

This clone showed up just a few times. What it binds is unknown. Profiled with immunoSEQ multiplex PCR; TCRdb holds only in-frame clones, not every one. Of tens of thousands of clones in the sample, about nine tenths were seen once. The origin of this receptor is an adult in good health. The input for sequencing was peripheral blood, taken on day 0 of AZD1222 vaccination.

CDR3 region: CASSQTQSPSYEQYF. DNA of the CDR3: TGTGCCAGCAGCCAGACACAGTCCCCGTCCTACGAGCAGTACTTC. This chain uses TRBV7-9 with TRBJ2-7; D uncertain. V was pared by 5 bases and J by 1 base, with 15 bases between. Germline V gene sequence: CDR1 SEHNR, CDR2 FQNEAQ (reference sequence). The CDR3 extends over 15 amino acids.